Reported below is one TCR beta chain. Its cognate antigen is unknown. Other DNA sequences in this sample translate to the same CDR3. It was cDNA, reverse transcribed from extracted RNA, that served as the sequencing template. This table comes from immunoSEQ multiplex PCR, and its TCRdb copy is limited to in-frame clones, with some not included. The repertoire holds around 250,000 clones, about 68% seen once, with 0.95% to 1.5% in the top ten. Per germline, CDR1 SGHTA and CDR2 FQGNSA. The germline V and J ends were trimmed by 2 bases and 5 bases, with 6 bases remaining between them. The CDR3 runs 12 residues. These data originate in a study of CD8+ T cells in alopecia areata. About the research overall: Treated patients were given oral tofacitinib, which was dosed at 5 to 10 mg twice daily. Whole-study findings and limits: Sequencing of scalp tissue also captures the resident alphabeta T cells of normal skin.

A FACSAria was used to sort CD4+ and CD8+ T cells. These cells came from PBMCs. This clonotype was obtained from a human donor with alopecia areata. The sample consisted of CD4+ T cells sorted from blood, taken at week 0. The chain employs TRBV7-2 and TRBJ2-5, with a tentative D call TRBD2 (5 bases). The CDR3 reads CASSLRGETQYF. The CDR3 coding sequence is TGTGCCAGCAGCTTAAGAGGGGAGACCCAGTACTTC.